The 22 T cell receptor beta chains listed next were all sequenced from one sample in a study of blood T cell repertoires in COVID-19. The data were produced by immunoSEQ multiplex PCR, yet TCRdb's version contains in-frame clones alone and is incomplete. The sample includes approximately 230,000 clones, about 93% of them seen just once. Sequencing was carried out using PBMCs or T cells enriched from blood (not recorded which). The origin of the receptors is a woman under 30 who had recovered from COVID-19.

The V and J genes are TRBV28 and TRBJ2-7, with 8 positions matching TRBD1. J lost 6 bases, V lost 7 bases, and 17 bases had no gene match. Germline assignment: CDR1 MDHEN and CDR2 SYDVKM. CDR3 length equals 16 residues. CDR3 amino acids: CASTLSRQGLTGEQYF. The CDR3 region has the DNA TGTGCCAGCACCTTATCCCGACAGGGGTTAACGGGCGAGCAGTACTTC.

The chain couples TRBV11-3 to TRBJ1-1; tentative D call: TRBD1 (5 bases). Trimming left V 1 base short and J 12 bases short, with 12 bases between. CDR1 is SGHNT and CDR2 is YENEEA in the germline V gene. This CDR3 has 12 amino acids. DNA for the CDR3: TGTGCCAGCAGCTTAGTTGGGGGGACGTCTTTCTTT. It codes for CASSLVGGTSFF.

The chain employs TRBV4-3 and TRBJ1-1; TRBD1 might be the D (5 bases). Germline CDR1 and CDR2: LGHNA and YSLEER. The CDR3 loop spans 13 amino acids. Trimming removed 0 bases at V and 11 bases at J, with 13 bases between. The CDR3 here is CASSQDKGQRAFF. Written as DNA, the CDR3 is TGCGCCAGCAGCCAAGATAAGGGGCAAAGGGCTTTCTTT.

The V call is TRBV19, the J call TRBJ2-1, with 7 bases that match TRBD2. CDR3 length: 16 residues. The J segment lost 8 bases and the V segment lost 4 bases, leaving 14 bases of the junction unmatched. Germline CDR1 and CDR2: LNHDA and SQIVND (reference sequence). CDR3 bases: TGTGCCAGTAGTACCAAGCGGGAAGGCCCTGTCCATGAGCAGTTCTTC. It yields the protein CASSTKREGPVHEQFF.

This chain's CDR3 is CASSPRGGLGIGELFF. The DNA for the CDR3 is TGTGCCAGCAGCCCCCGGGGGGGACTAGGTATCGGGGAGCTGTTTTTT. The chain recombines TRBV3-1 (or the pseudogene TRBV3-2) with TRBJ2-2; 8 bases match TRBD2. V lost 4 bases to trimming and J lost 7 bases; unmatched junction nucleotides: 11. This CDR3 is built from 16 residues. Germline V gene lookup returns CDR1 LGHDT and CDR2 YNNKEL (reference sequence).

The chain recombines TRBV5-5 with TRBJ1-2; D uncertain. The CDR3 has 13 residues. V gave up 7 bases and J gave up 5 bases, with 15 bases separating them. CDR1 SGHKS and CDR2 YYEKEE come from the germline V gene (reference sequence). The CDR3 sequence: CASQVGREYGYTF. For the CDR3, the DNA is TGTGCCAGCCAAGTTGGACGGGAATATGGCTACACCTTC.

The V and J genes are TRBV23-1 and TRBJ2-1; 8 nucleotides match TRBD1. TRBV23-1 is noted as an ORF with a role that remains uncertain. The CDR3 consists of 17 residues. J was trimmed by 0 bases and V by 7 bases; bases with no gene match: 11. The CDR3 coding sequence is TGCGCCAGCACCCCGGACAGGGCCCCGAGCTCCTACAATGAGCAGTTCTTC. Translating gives CASTPDRAPSSYNEQFF.

Concerning this clone: At one end, the junction sequence differs from germline, possibly due to a read error. The chain carries TRBV19 and TRBJ2-1; 10 bases fit TRBD2. Germline V gives CDR1 LNHDA, CDR2 SQIVND (reference sequence). The CDR3 loop spans 16 amino acids. Here the CDR3 reads CASSLEAGGPQNEQFF. CDR3 in DNA: TGTGCCAGTAGTCTAGAAGCGGGAGGGCCGCAGAATGAGCAGTTCTTC.

The chain combines TRBV2 with TRBJ2-5; D is perhaps TRBD2 (6 bases). V was clipped by 8 bases and J by 3 bases, with 19 bases between them. CDR1 SNHLY and CDR2 FYNNEI come from the germline V gene. This CDR3 spans 15 amino acids. CDR3 amino acids: CASHSASGFEETQYF. DNA of the CDR3: TGTGCCAGCCATAGCGCGAGCGGGTTTGAAGAGACCCAGTACTTC.

This chain connects TRBV18 to TRBJ1-5, with D possibly TRBD1 on 6 matching bases. This CDR3 comprises 14 residues. CDR1 and CDR2 from the germline V gene are KGHSH and LQKENI. Trimming pared 6 bases from V and 6 bases from J, leaving 15 bases between. CDR3 protein: CASSEAGGRQPQHF. CDR3 DNA sequence: TGTGCCAGCTCGGAGGCGGGGGGGCGTCAGCCCCAGCATTTT.

The gene calls are TRBV28 and TRBJ1-5, with TRBD1 identical over 7 bases. From germline, CDR1 is MDHEN and CDR2 SYDVKM. The CDR3 covers 14 residues. Losses at the gene ends were 5 bases for V and 6 bases for J; bases not matched to a gene: 7. The CDR3 spells CASSRDSPRQPQHF. Here the CDR3 DNA reads TGTGCCAGCAGTAGGGACAGCCCCCGTCAGCCCCAGCATTTT.

The CDR3 loop reads CASSVVTGGYETQYF. CDR3 DNA sequence: TGTGCCAGCAGCGTAGTGACAGGGGGCTATGAGACCCAGTACTTC. This chain uses TRBV7-2 with TRBJ2-5, with 10 bases matching TRBD1. This CDR3 spans 15 amino acids. V shed 5 bases and J 5 bases; nucleotides not matched to a gene: 8. Germline CDR1 is SGHTA and CDR2 is FQGNSA.

V usage is TRBV22-1 and J usage is TRBJ1-4; the D segment call TRBD1 is taken from the table without a DNA check. TRBV22-1 is noted as a pseudogene. CDR3 length equals 12 residues. The CDR3: CPGSAGQGKLFF. As DNA, the CDR3 is TGTCCTGGGAGCGCAGGGCAGGGGAAACTGTTTTTT.

This chain joins TRBV7-2 and TRBJ1-1; 9 nucleotides line up with TRBD1. The CDR3 consists of 12 residues. Germline lookup yields CDR1 SGHTA and CDR2 FQGNSA. Unmatched junction bases numbered 5, after V lost 5 bases and J lost 10 bases. CDR3 DNA: TGTGCCAGCAGCCGAGACAGGGGGATAGCTTTCTTT. This translates into CASSRDRGIAFF.

V gene TRBV5-1 combines with J gene TRBJ2-1; a weak D match, TRBD1 (5 bases). Germline assignment: CDR1 SGHRS and CDR2 YFSETQ. Trimming left V 0 bases short and J 4 bases short, with 5 bases between. The CDR3 contains 13 residues. DNA for the CDR3: TGCGCCAGCAGCTTGGACAGGTACAATGAGCAGTTCTTC. It yields the protein CASSLDRYNEQFF.

Comment on this clone: Additional DNA sequences in this sample encode the identical CDR3. The chain employs TRBV20-1 and TRBJ1-2; D perhaps matches TRBD1 (5 bases). Looked up from germline, CDR1 is DFQATT and CDR2 is SNEGSKA (reference sequence). V was shortened by 3 bases and J by 8 bases, with 10 bases between the two germline ends. This CDR3 contains 11 residues. CDR3 nucleotides: TGCAGTGCTAGCGCGGGGGAAGGCTACACCTTC. Translation gives CSASAGEGYTF.

V is TRBV6-5 and J is TRBJ2-5; maybe TRBD1 (5 bases). CDR3 length: 15 residues. V dropped 6 bases and J dropped 5 bases, with 19 bases sitting between them. Germline V gene data show CDR1 as MNHEY and CDR2 as SVGAGI. The CDR3 coding sequence is TGTGCCAGCAGGACAGATCAGGGATTAGGGGAGACCCAGTACTTC. Its translation: CASRTDQGLGETQYF.

This clone has only one observation. The CDR3 sequence is CATRRPSPGQGTYEQYF. In DNA, the CDR3 is TGTGCCACCAGAAGACCTTCCCCGGGACAGGGGACATACGAGCAGTACTTC. This chain links TRBV15 with TRBJ2-7, with 10 nucleotides matching TRBD1. The CDR3 totals 17 residues. Germline CDR1 LNHNV, CDR2 YYDKDF (reference sequence). J gave up 4 bases and V 6 bases, and 15 bases lay outside the gene matches.

The chain has TRBV3-1 (or the pseudogene TRBV3-2) and TRBJ1-4; a weak D match, TRBD1 (6 bases). Germline V gives CDR1 LGHDT, CDR2 YNNKEL (reference sequence). The V and J ends lost 0 bases and 6 bases respectively, with 14 bases between them. The CDR3 spans 16 residues. The CDR3 region is CASSQDDQGWDEKLFF. CDR3 nucleotide sequence: TGTGCCAGCAGCCAAGATGATCAGGGGTGGGATGAAAAACTGTTTTTT.

The count of this clone is one. Other DNA sequences of this sample code for an identical CDR3. The V and J genes are TRBV5-1 and TRBJ1-1; possibly TRBD1 for D (5 bases). The length of the CDR3 is 15 residues. V was clipped by 0 bases and J by 1 base, with 10 bases between them. Per the germline V gene, CDR1 is SGHRS and CDR2 is YFSETQ. Here the CDR3 reads CASSLGGGENTEAFF. CDR3 in DNA: TGCGCCAGCAGCTTGGGGGGCGGGGAGAACACTGAAGCTTTCTTT. Complete variable domain (other parts from reference TRBV5-1 and TRBJ1-1): KAGVTQTPRYLIKTRGQQVTLSCSPISGHRSVSWYQQTPGQGLQFLFEYFSETQRNKGNFPGRFSGRQFSNSRSEMNVSTLELGDSALYLCASSLGGGENTEAFFGQGTRLTVV.

The V and J genes are TRBV2 and TRBJ2-7, with TRBD2 matching 12 bases. This CDR3 has 17 residues. J lost 7 bases, V lost 3 bases, and 13 bases had no gene match. Per germline, CDR1 SNHLY and CDR2 FYNNEI. CDR3 loop: CASSDRRLAGGVWEQYF. CDR3 sequence (DNA): TGTGCCAGCAGTGATAGGAGGCTAGCGGGGGGGGTCTGGGAGCAGTACTTC.

The chain links TRBV7-2 to TRBJ2-7; 9 nucleotides line up with TRBD2. The CDR3 is made up of 16 amino acids. Germline V gives CDR1 SGHTA, CDR2 FQGNSA. V gave up 0 bases and J gave up 6 bases; unmatched junction bases: 9. For the CDR3, the DNA is TGTGCCAGCAGCTTAGCCCCCCGCGGGGGGGCCGGCGAGCAGTACTTC. Translation gives CASSLAPRGGAGEQYF.